Below, 2 T cell receptor beta chains from the same sample are listed, as sequenced in a study of shared clonotypes between healthy human individuals. As defined, naive CD8 cells were CD45RO-negative and positively selected for CCR7, with terminally differentiated effector memory CD45RA+ cells excluded. Clones were read by immunoSEQ multiplex PCR, and TCRdb kept only the in-frame ones, dropping some. The table includes 2 million to 2.5 million clones, 85% to 95% detected once. Sequencing was carried out using naive CD8+ T cells from PBMCs. These receptors came from a man younger than 30 in good health. Some clones in this sample may be carry-over from other donors' samples.

The chain is built from TRBV30 and TRBJ2-2; weak D call: TRBD2 (6 bases). Germline V gene lookup returns CDR1 GTSNPN and CDR2 SVGIG (reference sequence). The CDR3 extends over 10 amino acids. With 7 bases removed from V and 9 bases from J, the gap between germline ends came to 9 bases. In DNA form, the CDR3 reads TGTGCCTACCGGGACTGGGAGCTGTTTTTT. Amino acids: CAYRDWELFF. The full variable domain, with the rest looked up from reference TRBV30 and TRBJ2-2, is SQTIHQWPATLVQPVGSPLSLECTVEGTSNPNLYWYRQAAGRGLQLLFYSVGIGQISSEVPQNLSASRPQDRQFILSSKKLLLSDSGFYLCAYRDWELFFGEGSRLTVL.

This clone came up once. V usage is TRBV6-6 and J usage is TRBJ2-6, with D uncertain. Germline V lookup: CDR1 MNHNY, CDR2 SVGAGI (reference sequence). The CDR3 sequence is 15 residues long. The V and J ends lost 0 bases and 0 bases respectively, with 3 bases between them. CDR3 residues: CASSYSSSGANVLTF. The CDR3 DNA reads TGTGCCAGCAGTTACTCTTCCTCTGGGGCCAACGTCCTGACTTTC.